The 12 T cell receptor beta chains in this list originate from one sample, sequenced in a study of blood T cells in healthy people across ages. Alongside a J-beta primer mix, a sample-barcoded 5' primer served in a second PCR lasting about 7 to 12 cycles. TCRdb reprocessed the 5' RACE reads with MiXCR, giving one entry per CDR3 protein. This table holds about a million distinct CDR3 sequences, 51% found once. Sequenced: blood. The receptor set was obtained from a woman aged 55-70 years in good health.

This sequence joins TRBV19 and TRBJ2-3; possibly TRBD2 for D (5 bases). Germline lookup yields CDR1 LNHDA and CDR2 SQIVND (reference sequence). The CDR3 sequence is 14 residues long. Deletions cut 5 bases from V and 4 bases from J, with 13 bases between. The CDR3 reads CASSSRVYSDTQYF. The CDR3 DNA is TGTGCCAGTAGTTCGCGGGTCTATTCAGATACGCAGTATTTT.

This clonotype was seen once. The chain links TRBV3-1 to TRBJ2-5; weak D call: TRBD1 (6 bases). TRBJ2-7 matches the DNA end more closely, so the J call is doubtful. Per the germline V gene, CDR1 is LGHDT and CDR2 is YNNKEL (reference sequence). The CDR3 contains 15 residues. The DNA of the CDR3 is TGTGCCAGCAGCACCGGGGCAACAGGGAACTACGAGCAGTACTTC. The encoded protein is CASSTGATGNYEQYF.

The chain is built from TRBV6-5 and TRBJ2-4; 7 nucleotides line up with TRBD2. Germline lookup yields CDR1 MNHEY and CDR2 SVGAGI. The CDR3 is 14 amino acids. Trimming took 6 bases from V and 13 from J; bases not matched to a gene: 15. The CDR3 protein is CASRSYSGLGEQYF. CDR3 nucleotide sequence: TGTGCCAGCAGGTCTTATAGCGGGCTCGGAGAGCAGTACTTC.

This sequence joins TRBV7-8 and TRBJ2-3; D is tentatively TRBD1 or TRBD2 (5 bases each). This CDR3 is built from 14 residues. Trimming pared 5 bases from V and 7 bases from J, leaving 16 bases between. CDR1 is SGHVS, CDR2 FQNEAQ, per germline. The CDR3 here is CASSDGTPVHTQYF. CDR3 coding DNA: TGTGCCAGCAGCGACGGGACGCCAGTTCATACGCAGTATTTT. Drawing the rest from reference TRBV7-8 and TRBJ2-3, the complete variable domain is GAGVSQSPRYKVAKRGQDVALRCDPISGHVSLFWYQQALGQGPEFLTYFQNEAQLDKSGLPSDRFFAERPEGSVSTLKIQRTQQEDSAVYLCASSDGTPVHTQYFGPGTRLTVL.

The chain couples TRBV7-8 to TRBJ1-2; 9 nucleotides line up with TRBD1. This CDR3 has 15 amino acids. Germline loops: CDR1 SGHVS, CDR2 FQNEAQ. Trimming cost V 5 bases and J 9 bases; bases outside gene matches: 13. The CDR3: CASSLDLTGGWSYTF. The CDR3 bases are TGTGCCAGCAGCCTCGATCTGACAGGGGGATGGAGCTACACCTTC.

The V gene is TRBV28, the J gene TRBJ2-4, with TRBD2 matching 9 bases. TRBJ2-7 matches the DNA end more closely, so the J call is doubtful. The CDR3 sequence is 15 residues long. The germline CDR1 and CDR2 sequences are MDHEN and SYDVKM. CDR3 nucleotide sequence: TGTGCCAGCAGTTCAGAGGGACTAGCCCGCTACGAGCAGTACTTC. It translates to CASSSEGLARYEQYF.

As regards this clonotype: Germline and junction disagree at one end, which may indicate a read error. The CDR3 DNA follows: TGTGCCAGCAGTTCCCCAGGGACTGGAGCTTTCTTT. Its translation: CASSSPGTGAFF. The chain recombines TRBV27 with TRBJ1-1; D perhaps matches TRBD1 (5 bases). From germline, CDR1 is MNHEY and CDR2 SMNVEV (reference sequence). CDR3 length: 12 residues.

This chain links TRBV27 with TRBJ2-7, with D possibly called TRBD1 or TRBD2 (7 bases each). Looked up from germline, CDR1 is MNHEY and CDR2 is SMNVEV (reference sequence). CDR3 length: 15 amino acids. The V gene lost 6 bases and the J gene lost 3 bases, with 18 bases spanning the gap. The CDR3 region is CASRGQGGGFYEQYF. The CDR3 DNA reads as TGTGCCAGCAGGGGGCAGGGAGGGGGCTTCTACGAGCAGTACTTC.

CDR3 in amino acids: CAGGANNGYEQYF. CDR3 nucleotides: TGTGCCGGGGGGGCTAACAATGGTTACGAGCAGTACTTC. The chain has TRBV7-8 and TRBJ2-7, with D tentatively TRBD2 (7 bases). The CDR3 has 13 residues. CDR1 and CDR2 (germline): SGHVS, FQNEAQ. V lost 11 bases and J lost 4, with 18 bases in between.

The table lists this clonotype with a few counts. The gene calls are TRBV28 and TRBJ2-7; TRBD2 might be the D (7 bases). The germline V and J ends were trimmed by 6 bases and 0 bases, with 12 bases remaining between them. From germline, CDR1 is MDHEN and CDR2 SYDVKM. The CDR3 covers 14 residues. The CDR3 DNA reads TGTGCCAGCAGGGGGGGGCAGAGCTCCTACGAGCAGTACTTC. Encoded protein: CASRGGQSSYEQYF.

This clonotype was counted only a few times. CDR3 in DNA: TGCGCCAGCAGCCAAGATCCAGGGGGAACCTACGAGCAGTACTTC. Its translation: CASSQDPGGTYEQYF. This rearrangement joins TRBV4-3 to TRBJ2-7, with TRBD1 matching over 7 bases. V trimming: 0 bases; J trimming: 2 bases; junction bases outside the gene matches: 4. The germline gives CDR1 LGHNA, CDR2 YSLEER. This CDR3 is built from 15 residues.

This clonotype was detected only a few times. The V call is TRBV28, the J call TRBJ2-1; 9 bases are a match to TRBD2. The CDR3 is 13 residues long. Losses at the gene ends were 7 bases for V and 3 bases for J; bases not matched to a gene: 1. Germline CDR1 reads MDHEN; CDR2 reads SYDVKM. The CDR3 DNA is TGTGCCAGCACTAGCGGGATCTACAATGAGCAGTTCTTC. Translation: CASTSGIYNEQFF.